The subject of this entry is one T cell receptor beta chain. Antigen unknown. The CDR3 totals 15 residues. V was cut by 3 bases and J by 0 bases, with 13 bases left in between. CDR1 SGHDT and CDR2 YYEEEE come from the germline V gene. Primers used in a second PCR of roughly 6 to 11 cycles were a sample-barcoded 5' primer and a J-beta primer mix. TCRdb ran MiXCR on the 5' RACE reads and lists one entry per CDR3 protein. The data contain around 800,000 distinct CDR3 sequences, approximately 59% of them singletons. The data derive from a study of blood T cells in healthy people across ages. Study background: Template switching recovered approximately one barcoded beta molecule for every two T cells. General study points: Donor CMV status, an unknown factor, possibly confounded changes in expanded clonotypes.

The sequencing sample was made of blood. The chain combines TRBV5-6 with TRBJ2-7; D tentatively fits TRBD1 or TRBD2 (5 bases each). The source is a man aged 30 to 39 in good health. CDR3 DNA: TGTGCCAGCAGCTGGGTCCCAGGGAGCTCCTACGAGCAGTACTTC. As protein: CASSWVPGSSYEQYF.